The next 25 T cell receptor beta chains were all read from a single sample in a study of vaccination and CD4 T cells after COVID-19 (dated by TCRdb to about 2022). Receptors were amplified or captured by PCR. Sequenced on an Illumina iSeq 100. DNA from cultured CD4+ T cells was subjected to TCR sequencing with the Oncomine TCR Beta short-read assay at the Johns Hopkins FTIC core. In TCRdb, the public reads were trimmed at Q25 with fastp and aligned with MiXCR, with productive beta chains retained. One record per CDR3 amino acid sequence lists the most common genes and DNA. In this sample the table shows 9,500 to 10,000 distinct CDR3 sequences, 30% to 40% of which occur a single time. The top ten clones comprise about 32% of the sample. No antigen is known for these receptors. The sample's treatment or condition label, in plain terms: roughly 10-day PBMC culture with coronavirus spike peptide pools or control peptides (ViraFEST assay). CD4+ T cells from unexposed donors were collected before the COVID-19 pandemic (2011-2018).

The sequencing sample was made of CD4+ T cells from blood, cultured in vitro. Source of these receptors: a human donor in good health.

This clonotype was counted only a few times. The V call is TRBV15, the J call TRBJ2-1, with unresolved D. The CDR3 is made up of 12 amino acids. Trimming shortened V by 0 bases and J by 13 bases, and 10 bases separated the two germline ends. Germline V gene lookup returns CDR1 LNHNV and CDR2 YYDKDF (reference sequence). The CDR3, as DNA: TGTGCCACCAGCAGAGATAGGGCAGTACAGTTCTTC. It is translated as CATSRDRAVQFF.

The chain couples TRBV5-1 to TRBJ1-1; no clear D. This CDR3 contains 13 residues. CDR1 is SGHRS, CDR2 YFSETQ, per germline. The V gene lost 2 bases and the J gene lost 1 base, with 6 bases spanning the gap. The CDR3 DNA reads as TGCGCCAGCAGCTTCGCATGGAACACTGAAGCTTTCTTT. It codes for CASSFAWNTEAFF.

This chain connects TRBV7-6 to TRBJ2-1, with TRBD2 identical over 7 bases. The DNA end favors TRBJ2-7, so the J call may be wrong. This CDR3 region has 14 residues. The V gene's germline CDR1 is SGHVS and CDR2 FNYEAQ. The chain's CDR3 is CASSSRLAGGEQYF. The CDR3 bases are TGTGCCAGCAGCTCCCGACTAGCCGGGGGCGAGCAGTACTTC.

This clonotype was seen only a few times. V and J are TRBV25-1 and TRBJ2-2, with 7 bases identical to TRBD1. Germline V gene data show CDR1 as MGHDK and CDR2 as SYGVNS. J lost 0 bases, V lost 6 bases, and 1 base had no gene match. The CDR3 sequence is 14 residues long. The DNA for the CDR3 is TGTGCCAGCAGGGGACAGACGAACACCGGGGAGCTGTTTTTT. This codes for CASRGQTNTGELFF. Full variable domain (rest looked up from reference TRBV25-1 and TRBJ2-2): EADIYQTPRYLVIGTGKKITLECSQTMGHDKMYWYQQDPGMELHLIHYSYGVNSTEKGDLSSESTVSRIRTEHFPLTLESARPSHTSQYLCASRGQTNTGELFFGEGSRLTVL.

V is TRBV5-1 and J is TRBJ2-7, with D maybe TRBD1 (6 bases). The CDR3 loop spans 12 amino acids. Trimming stripped 4 bases from V and 6 bases from J, with 11 bases between. Germline V gives CDR1 SGHRS, CDR2 YFSETQ. The CDR3: CASSPGTPEQYF. The DNA of the CDR3 is TGCGCCAGCAGCCCGGGGACACCCGAGCAGTACTTC.

CDR3 residues: CASTLWGVRNTGELFF. In DNA, the CDR3 is TGTGCCAGCACCCTATGGGGGGTAAGAAACACCGGGGAGCTGTTTTTT. The rearrangement joins TRBV7-9 to TRBJ2-2, with D perhaps TRBD2 (6 bases). CDR1 is SEHNR, CDR2 FQNEAQ, per germline (reference sequence). Trimming shortened V by 7 bases and J by 2 bases, and 17 bases separated the two germline ends. The CDR3 consists of 16 residues.

This clonotype was found a few times. The V gene is TRBV5-4, the J gene TRBJ2-5; the match to TRBD2 covers 9 bases. J was trimmed by 4 bases and V by 5 bases; bases with no gene match: 9. The CDR3 consists of 15 residues. Germline lookup yields CDR1 SGHNT and CDR2 YYREEE (reference sequence). Here the CDR3 reads CASSELAGESETQYF. CDR3 sequence (DNA): TGTGCCAGCAGTGAATTAGCGGGGGAGTCAGAGACCCAGTACTTC.

The V gene is TRBV11-2, the J gene TRBJ1-5, with D possibly matching TRBD1 (5 bases). CDR1 and CDR2 (germline): SGHAT, FQNNGV. The CDR3 runs to 14 residues. V shed 3 bases and J shed 4 bases, with 10 bases lying between them. DNA of the CDR3: TGTGCCAGCAGCTTGTTGGGGACGAATCAGCCCCAGCATTTT. It encodes CASSLLGTNQPQHF.

V and J are TRBV19 and TRBJ1-5; 8 positions agree with TRBD1. V trimming: 3 bases; J trimming: 6 bases; junction bases outside the gene matches: 10. Germline CDR1 is LNHDA and CDR2 is SQIVND (reference sequence). There are 16 residues in the CDR3. The CDR3 reads CASSISGQGVRQPQHF. The CDR3 coding sequence is TGTGCCAGTAGTATCTCTGGACAGGGAGTACGTCAGCCCCAGCATTTT.

This clonotype was recorded a few times. This chain connects TRBV7-3 to TRBJ1-2; D not certain. CDR1 SGHTA and CDR2 FQGTGA come from the germline V gene. CDR3 length equals 12 residues. Trimming shortened V by 5 bases and J by 8 bases, and 12 bases separated the two germline ends. CDR3 loop: CASSLPPGGYTF. The CDR3 nucleotides are TGTGCCAGCAGCCTCCCCCCGGGAGGCTACACCTTC.

This clonotype has only a few counts. This CDR3 reads CASRAGGSPLHF. The DNA for the CDR3 is TGTGCCAGCAGAGCAGGGGGCTCACCCCTCCACTTT. This rearrangement joins TRBV6-1 to TRBJ1-6; 8 bases match TRBD1. There are 12 residues in the CDR3. Trimming removed 6 bases from V and 10 bases from J; junction bases left unmatched: 2. Germline V lookup: CDR1 MNHNS, CDR2 SASEGT.

This clonotype appeared a few times. The chain couples TRBV20-1 to TRBJ2-1; D call uncertain. Looked up from germline, CDR1 is DFQATT and CDR2 is SNEGSKA (reference sequence). The length of the CDR3 is 12 residues. V lost 4 bases and J 6 bases, leaving 10 bases between the germline ends. The CDR3 sequence: CSAKVISNEQFF. The CDR3 coding sequence is TGCAGTGCTAAGGTTATTAGCAATGAGCAGTTCTTC.

V gene TRBV7-2 combines with J gene TRBJ2-3; D call uncertain. This CDR3 region has 14 residues. Trimming pared 5 bases from V and 0 bases from J, leaving 9 bases between. The germline V gene has CDR1 SGHTA and CDR2 FQGNSA. For the CDR3, the DNA is TGTGCCAGCAGCCCCCGGAGAAGCACAGATACGCAGTATTTT. Amino acids: CASSPRRSTDTQYF.

Only a few counts were recorded for this clonotype. This rearrangement joins TRBV7-9 to TRBJ2-1; D could derive from TRBD1 or TRBD2 (5 bases each). The CDR3 runs 13 residues. CDR1 is SEHNR, CDR2 FQNEAQ, per germline (reference sequence). V was clipped by 1 base and J by 7 bases, with 8 bases between them. The CDR3 DNA is TGTGCCAGCAGCTTAGGAGGGGTGAATGAGCAGTTCTTC. Its protein is CASSLGGVNEQFF.

Within the sample, this clonotype is medium-sized. This sequence joins TRBV20-1 and TRBJ1-5; 7 bases are shared with TRBD1. This CDR3 contains 13 residues. V shed 5 bases and J 7 bases; nucleotides not matched to a gene: 8. Per the germline V gene, CDR1 is DFQATT and CDR2 is SNEGSKA (reference sequence). This chain's CDR3 is CSAVGGAGQPQHF. The CDR3 nucleotides are TGCAGTGCTGTAGGGGGCGCAGGACAGCCCCAGCATTTT.

CDR3 loop: CASSEPNSYEQYF. The CDR3 DNA reads TGCGCCAGCAGTGAGCCTAACTCCTACGAGCAGTACTTC. V is TRBV10-1 and J is TRBJ2-7; D gene uncertain. This CDR3 is 13 amino acids long. V was shortened by 2 bases and J by 0 bases, with 5 bases between the two germline ends. Germline CDR1 WNHNN, CDR2 SYGVQD (reference sequence).

The chain recombines TRBV7-9 with TRBJ2-5; no definite D call. The CDR3 loop spans 14 amino acids. Trimming removed 0 bases at V and 1 base at J, with 6 bases between. Germline V gene lookup returns CDR1 SEHNR and CDR2 FQNEAQ (reference sequence). The DNA of the CDR3 is TGTGCCAGCAGCTTAGCCGCAGTCCAAGAGACCCAGTACTTC. Residues: CASSLAAVQETQYF.

V is TRBV7-2 and J is TRBJ2-7; 9 bases line up with TRBD1. With V trimmed by 4 bases and J by 3 bases, 7 bases remained unmatched. The CDR3 runs to 15 residues. CDR1 and CDR2 from the germline V gene are SGHTA and FQGNSA. CDR3 sequence (DNA): TGTGCCAGCAGCTCCCCGGGACAGGGTCTCTACGAGCAGTACTTC. This sequence encodes CASSSPGQGLYEQYF. The variable domain in full, completed from reference TRBV7-2 and TRBJ2-7, reads GAGVSQSPSNKVTEKGKDVELRCDPISGHTALYWYRQSLGQGLEFLIYFQGNSAPDKSGLPSDRFSAERTGGSVSTLTIQRTQQEDSAVYLCASSSPGQGLYEQYFGPGTRLTVT.

The sample holds a few counts of this clonotype. The rearrangement uses TRBV19 and TRBJ1-1; perhaps TRBD1 as D (5 bases). CDR1 and CDR2 (germline): LNHDA, SQIVND (reference sequence). V was trimmed by 4 bases and J by 0 bases, leaving 12 bases between them. This CDR3 is built from 15 residues. The DNA for the CDR3 is TGTGCCAGTAGTACTCTGACAGATCTGAACACTGAAGCTTTCTTT. Encoded protein: CASSTLTDLNTEAFF.

This clonotype was found a few times. The chain couples TRBV20-1 to TRBJ1-2; 9 bases align to TRBD1. Germline CDR1 DFQATT, CDR2 SNEGSKA (reference sequence). This CDR3 has 14 amino acids. The J segment lost 0 bases and the V segment lost 5 bases, leaving 4 bases of the junction unmatched. The CDR3 protein is CSAPDRGANYGYTF. The CDR3 coding sequence is TGCAGTGCTCCGGACAGGGGAGCTAACTATGGCTACACCTTC.

The chain has TRBV20-1 and TRBJ2-7; tentative D call: TRBD2 (5 bases). The CDR3 is 12 residues long. V lost 5 bases and J lost 3, with 11 bases in between. Germline V gives CDR1 DFQATT, CDR2 SNEGSKA (reference sequence). The CDR3 loop reads CSAVRAVYEQYF. CDR3 in DNA: TGCAGTGCTGTGAGGGCGGTCTACGAGCAGTACTTC.

V usage is TRBV6-1 and J usage is TRBJ2-1; no firm D call. The CDR3 totals 13 residues. Germline CDR1 and CDR2: MNHNS and SASEGT. The ends were cut back, 7 bases at V and 5 bases at J, with 12 bases in the middle. CDR3 residues: CASKNVVDNEQFF. Written as DNA, the CDR3 is TGTGCCAGCAAGAACGTCGTTGACAATGAGCAGTTCTTC.

The chain uses TRBV2 and TRBJ1-5; no definite D call. Germline CDR1 and CDR2: SNHLY and FYNNEI. This CDR3 has 19 residues. Trimming shortened V by 1 base and J by 1 base, and 20 bases separated the two germline ends. In nucleotides, the CDR3 is TGTGCCAGCAGTGAAGAGTGGGTCTCTTTCACCCTAAGCAATCAGCCCCAGCATTTT. Its translation is CASSEEWVSFTLSNQPQHF.

This clonotype was counted between two and nine times. The rearrangement uses TRBV29-1 and TRBJ1-5, with 10 bases matching TRBD1. The CDR3 length is 16 residues. Germline CDR1 SQVTM, CDR2 ANQGSEA. Germline trimming cut 5 bases from V and 0 bases from J; bases unmatched to any gene: 7. CDR3 residues: CSVRGQGKYSNQPQHF. Written as DNA, the CDR3 is TGCAGCGTTAGGGGACAGGGGAAATATAGCAATCAGCCCCAGCATTTT.

This sequence joins TRBV20-1 and TRBJ2-7; 13 bases line up with TRBD2. The CDR3 loop spans 15 amino acids. The germline CDR1 and CDR2 sequences are DFQATT and SNEGSKA (reference sequence). V lost 5 bases, J lost 5 bases, and 9 bases stayed unmatched. The CDR3 loop is CSAPRTSGGLDEQYF. The CDR3 nucleotides are TGCAGTGCTCCGCGGACTAGCGGGGGTTTGGACGAGCAGTACTTC.